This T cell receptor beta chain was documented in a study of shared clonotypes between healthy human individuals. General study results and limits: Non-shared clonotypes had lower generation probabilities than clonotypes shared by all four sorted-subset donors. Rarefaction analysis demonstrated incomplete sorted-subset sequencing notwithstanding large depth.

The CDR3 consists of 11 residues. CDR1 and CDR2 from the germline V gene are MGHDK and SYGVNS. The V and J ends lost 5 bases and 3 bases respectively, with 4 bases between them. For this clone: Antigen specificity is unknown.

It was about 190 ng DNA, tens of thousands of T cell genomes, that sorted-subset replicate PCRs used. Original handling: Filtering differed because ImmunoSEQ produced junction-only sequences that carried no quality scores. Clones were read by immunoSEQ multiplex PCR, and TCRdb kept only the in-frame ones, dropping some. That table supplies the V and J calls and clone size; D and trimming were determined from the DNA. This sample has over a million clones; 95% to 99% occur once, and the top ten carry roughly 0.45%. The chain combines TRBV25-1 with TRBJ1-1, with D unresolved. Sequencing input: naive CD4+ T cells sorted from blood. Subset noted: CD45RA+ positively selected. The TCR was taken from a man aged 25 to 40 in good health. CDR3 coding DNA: TGTGCCAGCAGTCTCTACACTGAAGCTTTCTTT. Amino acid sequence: CASSLYTEAFF. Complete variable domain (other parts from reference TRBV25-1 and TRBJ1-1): EADIYQTPRYLVIGTGKKITLECSQTMGHDKMYWYQQDPGMELHLIHYSYGVNSTEKGDLSSESTVSRIRTEHFPLTLESARPSHTSQYLCASSLYTEAFFGQGTRLTVV.